This TCR beta chain was identified during a study of blood T cell repertoires in COVID-19. The CDR3 sequence is 13 residues long. CDR1 and CDR2 from the germline V gene are GTSNPN and SVGIG (reference sequence). The V gene lost 0 bases and the J gene lost 6 bases, with 11 bases spanning the gap. Clones were read by immunoSEQ multiplex PCR, and TCRdb kept only the in-frame ones, dropping some. The sample comprises more than 95,000 clones, 75% to 90% of which are singletons, and about an eighth rests with the top ten. The chain couples TRBV30 to TRBJ1-2; D not certain. This clonotype was sampled from a human donor in a cohort sampled during active or convalescent COVID-19. The sequencing sample was made of peripheral blood. CDR3 DNA sequence: TGTGCCTGGAGTGTACTGGCAGAGGATGGCTACACCTTC. Its protein product is CAWSVLAEDGYTF. Variable domain in full (rest from reference TRBV30 and TRBJ1-2): SQTIHQWPATLVQPVGSPLSLECTVEGTSNPNLYWYRQAAGRGLQLLFYSVGIGQISSEVPQNLSASRPQDRQFILSSKKLLLSDSGFYLCAWSVLAEDGYTFGSGTRLTVV.